This TCR beta chain derives from a study of identical twins. Broader study findings: The abundant beta clonotypes from cord blood had fewer insertions, and memory repertoires had none of this. Surplus twin overlap in beta out-of-frame sequences was less pronounced. Cross-sectional statistical analysis, not tracking of the same donors, underpinned the conclusions.

Only healthy Caucasians were enrolled as donors. Germline CDR1 SGHAT, CDR2 FQNNGV. The CDR3 has 15 amino acids. V was cut by 5 bases and J by 4 bases, with 17 bases left in between. A note on this clonotype: Its antigen remains unidentified.

Each CDR3 protein is one row after TCRdb ran MiXCR on the 5' RACE reads. The sample lists over 550,000 distinct CDR3 sequences, just over 7% occurring once. These sequences were also reported in another study, on yellow fever vaccine responses in identical twins.

This clonotype was sampled from a young woman in good health. What was sequenced was PBMCs. The rearrangement links TRBV11-2 to TRBJ2-5; possibly TRBD2 for D (7 bases). CDR3 amino acids: CASSRTFAGAETQYF. CDR3 nucleotide sequence: TGTGCCAGCAGCCGAACCTTTGCGGGGGCAGAGACCCAGTACTTC.